This T cell receptor (beta chain) was sequenced during a study of beta chain features in type 1 diabetes. As for the study in general: Age, gender and cell yields were similar between patients and healthy donors. Notes on the study in general: In the patient group, naive, central memory and Treg TCRB repertoires seemed more alike than in the healthy donor group.

The trim removed 1 base at V and 5 bases at J, leaving 5 bases unmatched. The germline V gene encodes CDR1 SGHRS and CDR2 YFSETQ. The CDR3 consists of 14 residues. A few counts support this clone. Its specificity is not known. By way of CD45RO/CCR7/CD25/CD127/CD95/CD27, the CD4+ regulatory, stem cell-like memory, central memory and naive cells were sorted. Sorting gave populations that all exceeded 95% purity. Reverse transcription of all isolated RNA meant that expressed TCRB transcripts were sequenced. The protocol was immunoSEQ multiplex PCR, while the TCRdb copy is restricted to in-frame clones and leaves out a portion. The sample has fewer than 200,000 clones, roughly an eighth seen once; the top ten hold about 0.58%.

The specimen sequenced was central memory CD4+ T cells from blood. The genes are TRBV5-1 and TRBJ1-2; TRBD1 agrees at 7 bases. The origin of this receptor is a young woman in good health. The CDR3 protein is CASSLWDREYGYTF. CDR3 DNA: TGCGCCAGCAGCTTGTGGGACAGAGAATATGGCTACACCTTC.